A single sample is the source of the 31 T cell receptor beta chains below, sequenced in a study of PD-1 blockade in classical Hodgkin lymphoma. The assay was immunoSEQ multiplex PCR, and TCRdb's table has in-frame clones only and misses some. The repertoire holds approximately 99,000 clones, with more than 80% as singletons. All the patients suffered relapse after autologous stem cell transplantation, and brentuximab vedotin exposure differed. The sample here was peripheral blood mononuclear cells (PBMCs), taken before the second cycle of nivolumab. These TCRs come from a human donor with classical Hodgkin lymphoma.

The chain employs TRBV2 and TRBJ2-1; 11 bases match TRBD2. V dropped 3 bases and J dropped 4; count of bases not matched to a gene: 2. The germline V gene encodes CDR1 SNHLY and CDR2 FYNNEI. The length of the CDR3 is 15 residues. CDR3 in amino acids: CASSELAGGYNEQFF. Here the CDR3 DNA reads TGTGCCAGCAGTGAGTTAGCGGGAGGGTACAATGAGCAGTTCTTC.

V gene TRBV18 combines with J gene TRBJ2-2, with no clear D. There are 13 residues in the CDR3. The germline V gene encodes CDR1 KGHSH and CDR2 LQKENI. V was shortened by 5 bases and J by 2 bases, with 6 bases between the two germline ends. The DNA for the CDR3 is TGTGCCAGCTCATCCCTCAACACCGGGGAGCTGTTTTTT. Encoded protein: CASSSLNTGELFF. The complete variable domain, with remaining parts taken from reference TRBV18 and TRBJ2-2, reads NAGVMQNPRHLVRRRGQEARLRCSPMKGHSHVYWYRQLPEEGLKFMVYLQKENIIDESGMPKERFSAEFPKEGPSILRIQQVVRGDSAAYFCASSSLNTGELFFGEGSRLTVL.

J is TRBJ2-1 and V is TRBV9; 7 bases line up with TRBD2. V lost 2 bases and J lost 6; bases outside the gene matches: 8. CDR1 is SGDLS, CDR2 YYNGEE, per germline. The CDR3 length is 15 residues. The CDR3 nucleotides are TGTGCCAGCAGCGTGAGAGCGGGATTTGGCAATGAGCAGTTCTTC. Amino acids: CASSVRAGFGNEQFF.

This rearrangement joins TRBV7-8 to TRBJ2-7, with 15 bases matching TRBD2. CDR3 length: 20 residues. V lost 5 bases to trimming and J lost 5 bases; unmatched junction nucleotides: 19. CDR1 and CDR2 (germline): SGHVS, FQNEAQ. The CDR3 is CASSHPGGLAGGPALHEQYF. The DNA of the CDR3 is TGTGCCAGCAGCCACCCGGGTGGACTAGCGGGAGGGCCGGCTCTCCACGAGCAGTACTTC.

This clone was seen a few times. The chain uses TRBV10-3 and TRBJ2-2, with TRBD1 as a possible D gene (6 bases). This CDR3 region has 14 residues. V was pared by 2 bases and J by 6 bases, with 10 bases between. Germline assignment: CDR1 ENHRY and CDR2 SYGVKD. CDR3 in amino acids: CAISEVRGPGELFF. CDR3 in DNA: TGTGCCATCAGTGAGGTCAGGGGCCCCGGGGAGCTGTTTTTT.

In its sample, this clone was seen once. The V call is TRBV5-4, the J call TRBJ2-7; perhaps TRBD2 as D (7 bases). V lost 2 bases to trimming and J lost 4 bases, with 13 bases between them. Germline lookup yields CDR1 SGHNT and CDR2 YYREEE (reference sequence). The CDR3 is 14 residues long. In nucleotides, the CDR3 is TGTGCCAGCAGCTTTCAGGGGAGGGCTTACGAGCAGTACTTC. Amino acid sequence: CASSFQGRAYEQYF.

The CDR3 spells CASSVDGSGRGGANVLTF. The CDR3 region has the DNA TGTGCCAGCAGCGTAGATGGTAGCGGGAGGGGTGGGGCCAACGTCCTGACTTTC. The J gene is TRBJ2-6, the V gene TRBV9; TRBD2 matches 11 bases. The V gene end was trimmed by 0 bases and the J gene end by 3 bases; junction bases not matched to a gene: 5. Germline-derived CDR1 and CDR2 are SGDLS and YYNGEE. The CDR3 sequence is 18 residues long. Variable domain in full (rest from reference TRBV9 and TRBJ2-6): DSGVTQTPKHLITATGQRVTLRCSPRSGDLSVYWYQQSLDQGLQFLIQYYNGEERAKGNILERFSAQQFPDLHSELNLSSLELGDSALYFCASSVDGSGRGGANVLTFGAGSRLTVL.

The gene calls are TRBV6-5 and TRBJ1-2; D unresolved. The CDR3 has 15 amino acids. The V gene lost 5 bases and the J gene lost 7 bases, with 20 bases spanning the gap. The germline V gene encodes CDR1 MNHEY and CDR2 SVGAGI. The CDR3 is CASSHDAPRTGGYTF. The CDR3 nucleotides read TGTGCCAGCAGTCACGATGCCCCTCGGACGGGTGGCTACACCTTC.

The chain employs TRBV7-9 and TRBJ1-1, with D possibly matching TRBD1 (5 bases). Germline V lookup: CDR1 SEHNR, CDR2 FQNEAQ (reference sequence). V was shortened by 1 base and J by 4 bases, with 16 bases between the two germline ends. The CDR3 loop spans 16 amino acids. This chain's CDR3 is CASSLEGLHGGTEAFF. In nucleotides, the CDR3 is TGTGCCAGCAGCTTAGAGGGGCTCCACGGAGGCACTGAAGCTTTCTTT. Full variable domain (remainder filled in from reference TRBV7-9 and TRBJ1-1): DTGVSQNPRHKITKRGQNVTFRCDPISEHNRLYWYRQTLGQGPEFLTYFQNEAQLEKSRLLSDRFSAERPKGSFSTLEIQRTEQGDSAMYLCASSLEGLHGGTEAFFGQGTRLTVV.

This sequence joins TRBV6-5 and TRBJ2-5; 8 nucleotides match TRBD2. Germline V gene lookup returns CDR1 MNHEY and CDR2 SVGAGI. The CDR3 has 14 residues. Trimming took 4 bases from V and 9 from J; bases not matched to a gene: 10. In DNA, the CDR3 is TGTGCCAGCAGTTCAGCGGGAGCGCCAGTCGCCCAGTACTTC. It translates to CASSSAGAPVAQYF.

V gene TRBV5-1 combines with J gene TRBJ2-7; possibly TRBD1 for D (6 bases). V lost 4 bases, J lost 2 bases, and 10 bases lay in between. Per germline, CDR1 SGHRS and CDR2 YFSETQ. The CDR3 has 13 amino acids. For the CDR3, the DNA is TGCGCCAGCAGCCAGGGGCTCACCTACGAGCAGTACTTC. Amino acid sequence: CASSQGLTYEQYF.

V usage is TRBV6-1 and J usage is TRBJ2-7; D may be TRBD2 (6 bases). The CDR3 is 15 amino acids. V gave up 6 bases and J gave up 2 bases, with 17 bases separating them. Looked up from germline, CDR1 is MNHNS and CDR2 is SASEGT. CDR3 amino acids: CASRAVKRATYEQYF. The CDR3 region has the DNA TGTGCCAGCAGAGCAGTAAAGCGGGCTACCTACGAGCAGTACTTC.

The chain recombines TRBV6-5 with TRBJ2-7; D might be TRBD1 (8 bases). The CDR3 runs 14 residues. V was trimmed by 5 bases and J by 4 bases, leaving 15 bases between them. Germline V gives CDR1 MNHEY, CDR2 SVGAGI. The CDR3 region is CASSRVQGGYEQYF. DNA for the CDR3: TGTGCCAGCAGTCGCGTACAGGGGGGGTACGAGCAGTACTTC.

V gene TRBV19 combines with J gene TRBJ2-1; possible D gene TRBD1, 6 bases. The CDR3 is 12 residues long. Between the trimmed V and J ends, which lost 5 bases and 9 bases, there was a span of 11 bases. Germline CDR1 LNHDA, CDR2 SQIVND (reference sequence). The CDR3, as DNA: TGTGCCAGTAGTTACAACAGGGCTGAGCAGTTCTTC. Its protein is CASSYNRAEQFF.

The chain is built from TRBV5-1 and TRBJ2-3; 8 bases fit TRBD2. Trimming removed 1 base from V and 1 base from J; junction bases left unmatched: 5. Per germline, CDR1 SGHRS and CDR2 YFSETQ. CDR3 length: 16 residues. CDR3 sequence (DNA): TGCGCCAGCAGCTTGAAGGCGGGAGGAGGCACAGATACGCAGTATTTT. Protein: CASSLKAGGGTDTQYF. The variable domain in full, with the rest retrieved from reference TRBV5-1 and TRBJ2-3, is KAGVTQTPRYLIKTRGQQVTLSCSPISGHRSVSWYQQTPGQGLQFLFEYFSETQRNKGNFPGRFSGRQFSNSRSEMNVSTLELGDSALYLCASSLKAGGGTDTQYFGPGTRLTVL.

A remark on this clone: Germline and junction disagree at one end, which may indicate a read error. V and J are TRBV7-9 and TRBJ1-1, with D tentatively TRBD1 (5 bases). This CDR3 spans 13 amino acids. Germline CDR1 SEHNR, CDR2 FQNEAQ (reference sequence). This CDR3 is CATSWGVNTEAFF. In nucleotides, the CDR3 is TGCGCAACTTCATGGGGGGTGAACACTGAAGCTTTCTTT. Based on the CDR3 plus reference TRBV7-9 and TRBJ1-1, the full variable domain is DTGVSQNPRHKITKRGQNVTFRCDPISEHNRLYWYRQTLGQGPEFLTYFQNEAQLEKSRLLSDRFSAERPKGSFSTLEIQRTEQGDSAMYLCATSWGVNTEAFFGQGTRLTVV.

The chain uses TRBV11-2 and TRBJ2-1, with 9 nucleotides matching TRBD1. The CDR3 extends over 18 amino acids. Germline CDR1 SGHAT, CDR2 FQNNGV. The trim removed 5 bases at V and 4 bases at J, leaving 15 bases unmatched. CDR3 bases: TGTGCCAGCAGCCACCCGGGCGCCGCGGGGACAGGGTACAATGAGCAGTTCTTC. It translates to CASSHPGAAGTGYNEQFF. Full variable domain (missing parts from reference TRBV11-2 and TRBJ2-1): EAGVAQSPRYKIIEKRQSVAFWCNPISGHATLYWYQQILGQGPKLLIQFQNNGVVDDSQLPKDRFSAERLKGVDSTLKIQPAKLEDSAVYLCASSHPGAAGTGYNEQFFGPGTRLTVL.

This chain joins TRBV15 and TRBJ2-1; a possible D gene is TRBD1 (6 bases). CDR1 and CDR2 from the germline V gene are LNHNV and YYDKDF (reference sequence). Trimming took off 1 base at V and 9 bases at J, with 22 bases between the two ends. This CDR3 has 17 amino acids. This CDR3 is CATSRGRGRGHGGEQFF. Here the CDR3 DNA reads TGTGCCACCAGCAGAGGCCGTGGCAGGGGCCACGGCGGTGAGCAGTTCTTC.

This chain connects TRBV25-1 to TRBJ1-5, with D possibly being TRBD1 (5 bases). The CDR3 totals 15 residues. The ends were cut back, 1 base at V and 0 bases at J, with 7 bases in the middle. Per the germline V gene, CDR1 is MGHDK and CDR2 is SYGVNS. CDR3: CASSESGYSNQPQHF. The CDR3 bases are TGTGCCAGCAGTGAATCAGGGTATAGCAATCAGCCCCAGCATTTT.

CDR3 region: CASSLQGSHEQYF. In DNA, the CDR3 is TGTGCCAGCAGTCTACAGGGGTCCCACGAGCAGTACTTC. The chain recombines TRBV5-5 with TRBJ2-7, with TRBD1 matching 7 bases. Germline CDR1 reads SGHKS; CDR2 reads YYEKEE (reference sequence). The V segment lost 5 bases and the J segment 5 bases; nucleotides outside the gene matches: 7. This CDR3 has 13 residues.

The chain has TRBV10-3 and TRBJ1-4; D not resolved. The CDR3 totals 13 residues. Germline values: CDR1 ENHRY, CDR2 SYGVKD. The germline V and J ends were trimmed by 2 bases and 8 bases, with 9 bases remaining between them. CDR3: CAISERGDEKLFF. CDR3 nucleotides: TGTGCCATCAGTGAGCGGGGAGACGAAAAACTGTTTTTT.

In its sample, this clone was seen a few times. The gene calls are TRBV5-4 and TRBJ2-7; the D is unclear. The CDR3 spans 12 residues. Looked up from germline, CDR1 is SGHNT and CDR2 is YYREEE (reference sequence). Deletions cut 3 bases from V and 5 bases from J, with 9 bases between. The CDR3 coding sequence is TGTGCCAGCAGCTCCGTGACTCACGAGCAGTACTTC. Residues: CASSSVTHEQYF.

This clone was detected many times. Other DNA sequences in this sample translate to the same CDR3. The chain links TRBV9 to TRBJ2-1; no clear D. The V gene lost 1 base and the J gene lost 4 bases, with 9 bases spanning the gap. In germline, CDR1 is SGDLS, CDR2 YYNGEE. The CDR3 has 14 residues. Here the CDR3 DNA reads TGTGCCAGCAGCGTAAGGGCCGAATACAATGAGCAGTTCTTC. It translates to CASSVRAEYNEQFF.

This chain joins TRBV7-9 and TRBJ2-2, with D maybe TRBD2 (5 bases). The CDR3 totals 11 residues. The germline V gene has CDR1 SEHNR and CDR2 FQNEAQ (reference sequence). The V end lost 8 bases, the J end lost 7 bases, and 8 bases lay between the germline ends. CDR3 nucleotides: TGTGCCAGCCTCGGAGGCGGGGAGCTGTTTTTT. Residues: CASLGGGELFF.

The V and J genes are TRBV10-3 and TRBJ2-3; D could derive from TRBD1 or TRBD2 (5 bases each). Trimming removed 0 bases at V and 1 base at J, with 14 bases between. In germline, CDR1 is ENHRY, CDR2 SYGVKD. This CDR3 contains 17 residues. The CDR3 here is CAISESSFGAGTDTQYF. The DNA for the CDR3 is TGTGCCATCAGTGAGTCGAGTTTCGGGGCGGGCACAGATACGCAGTATTTT.

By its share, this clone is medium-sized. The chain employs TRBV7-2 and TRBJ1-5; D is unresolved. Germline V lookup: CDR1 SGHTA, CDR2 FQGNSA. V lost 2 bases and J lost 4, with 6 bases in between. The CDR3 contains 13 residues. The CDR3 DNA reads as TGTGCCAGCAGCTTACTGGCTAATCAGCCCCAGCATTTT. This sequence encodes CASSLLANQPQHF.

In DNA form, the CDR3 reads TGTGCCAGCTCATCAGCGGAGTTAGCCAAAAACATTCAGTACTTC. Its translation: CASSSAELAKNIQYF. The chain uses TRBV18 and TRBJ2-4; D may be TRBD2 (5 bases). V shed 5 bases and J shed 0 bases, with 11 bases lying between them. The CDR3 runs to 15 residues. Looked up from germline, CDR1 is KGHSH and CDR2 is LQKENI.

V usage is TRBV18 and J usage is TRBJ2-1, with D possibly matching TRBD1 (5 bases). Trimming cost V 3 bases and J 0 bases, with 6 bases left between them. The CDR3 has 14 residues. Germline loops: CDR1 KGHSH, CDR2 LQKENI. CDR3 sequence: CASSPGLSYNEQFF. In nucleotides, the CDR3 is TGTGCCAGCTCACCGGGGCTCTCCTACAATGAGCAGTTCTTC.

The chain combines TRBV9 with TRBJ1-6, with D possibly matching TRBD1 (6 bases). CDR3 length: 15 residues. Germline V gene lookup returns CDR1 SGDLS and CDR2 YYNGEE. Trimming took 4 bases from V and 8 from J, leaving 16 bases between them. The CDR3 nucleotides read TGTGCCAGCAGCCCCTGGACAGACAGCGATTCACCCCTCCACTTT. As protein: CASSPWTDSDSPLHF.

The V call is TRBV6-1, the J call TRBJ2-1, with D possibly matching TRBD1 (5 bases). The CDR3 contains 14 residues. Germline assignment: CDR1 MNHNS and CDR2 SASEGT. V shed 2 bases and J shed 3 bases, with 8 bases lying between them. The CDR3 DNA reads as TGTGCCAGCAGTGAATTAGGGGACTACAATGAGCAGTTCTTC. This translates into CASSELGDYNEQFF.

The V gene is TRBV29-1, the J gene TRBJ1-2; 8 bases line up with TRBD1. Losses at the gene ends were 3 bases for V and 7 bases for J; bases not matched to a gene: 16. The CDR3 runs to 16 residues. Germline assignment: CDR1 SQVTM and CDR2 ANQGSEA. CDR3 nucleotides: TGCAGCGTTGACACAGGGGGTCCCTCTTCGCGTGGTGGCTACACCTTC. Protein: CSVDTGGPSSRGGYTF.